Shown below are 3 T cell receptor beta chains from a single sample sequenced in a study of human thymus T cells. Sequencing was performed with immunoSEQ multiplex PCR; in TCRdb, only in-frame clones are kept and a portion is missing. The sample consists of some 120,000 clones, approximately 96% of them appearing once. The thymus tissue came from resections taken during corrective heart surgery. Sample: thymus tissue. These receptors all come from a boy in the first two years of life with a congenital heart defect but otherwise immunologically healthy.

The chain uses TRBV18 and TRBJ2-6; D not certain. With 2 bases removed from V and 1 base from J, the gap between germline ends came to 3 bases. Germline CDR1 is KGHSH and CDR2 is LQKENI. The CDR3 sequence is 14 residues long. The CDR3 nucleotides read TGTGCCAGCTCACCAAGGTCTGGGGCCAACGTCCTGACTTTC. Translation gives CASSPRSGANVLTF. The variable domain in full, completed from reference TRBV18 and TRBJ2-6, reads NAGVMQNPRHLVRRRGQEARLRCSPMKGHSHVYWYRQLPEEGLKFMVYLQKENIIDESGMPKERFSAEFPKEGPSILRIQQVVRGDSAAYFCASSPRSGANVLTFGAGSRLTVL.

V usage is TRBV28 and J usage is TRBJ1-1; 7 nucleotides line up with TRBD1. CDR1 is MDHEN, CDR2 SYDVKM, per germline. CDR3 length: 16 residues. Unmatched junction bases numbered 10, after V lost 3 bases and J lost 3 bases. CDR3 coding DNA: TGTGCCAGCAGTTTTGGAGGGGGCATCAGGGACACTGAAGCTTTCTTT. As protein: CASSFGGGIRDTEAFF.

V usage is TRBV30 and J usage is TRBJ1-4; weak D call: TRBD1 (5 bases). The CDR3 covers 17 residues. Germline V gene lookup returns CDR1 GTSNPN and CDR2 SVGIG (reference sequence). The V and J ends lost 3 bases and 0 bases respectively, with 17 bases between them. CDR3 coding DNA: TGTGCCTGGAGAGCTAATCAGGGACTAGCAACTAATGAAAAACTGTTTTTT. This translates into CAWRANQGLATNEKLFF.